The clone carrying this TCR beta chain was picked up many times. The antigen remains unidentified. Time point specified: sample taken at primary tumor resection. Whole RNA, which was extracted from tumor, nontumor lung tissue or frozen PBMC, was sequenced without any cell sorting. The CDR3 extends over 14 amino acids. The germline V gene encodes CDR1 GTSNPN and CDR2 SVGIG (reference sequence). Trimming removed 4 bases from V and 2 bases from J; junction bases left unmatched: 7. This entry belongs to a study of spatial heterogeneity in lung cancer. Study-wide background: A consistent excess of beta-chain over alpha-chain sequences was detected.

Study observations and caveats: Intratumoral expanded alpha and beta TCR counts were found to track tumor mutation counts.

Each molecule of TCR cDNA was tagged with one unique molecular identifier. MiXCR, run by TCRdb on the 5' RACE reads, gives a single entry per CDR3 protein. The sample contains 20,000 to 25,000 distinct CDR3 sequences, around 4.8% of which appear only once. This receptor was identified in a male donor with early-stage non-small cell lung cancer. The source was lung tumor tissue, collected at surgery. The V gene is TRBV30, the J gene TRBJ1-1, with 7 positions matching TRBD1. The CDR3: CAWNLGQVNTEAFF. Here the CDR3 DNA reads TGTGCCTGGAACCTAGGACAGGTCAACACTGAAGCTTTCTTT.